The T cell receptor (beta chain) described here comes from a study of cytomegalovirus exposure and HLA in healthy donors (dated 2017 in TCRdb). Some background on the complete study: According to an earlier analysis of around 600 of the donors, roughly 180 million T cells yielded over 100 million unique TCR beta sequences and 276 Gb of sequence data. The study aimed to test whether signatures of past pathogen exposure could be identified by cataloging public T cell receptors. Both class I and class II loci were covered by HLA typing, at four-digit resolution. The later analysis used no new phenotypic data to find candidate immune exposures, relying instead on TCR beta sequences and their occurrence across donors. A later analysis re-examined previously published TCR beta repertoires from several hundred donors and added high-resolution HLA genotyping to investigate patterns of TCR occurrence. Along with the roughly 710-subject first cohort, a separate validation cohort of more than 90 different subjects was used. In an earlier analysis of a few hundred of the donors, high-throughput TCR beta sequencing was used to judge whether each TCR beta V gene segment behaved as functional or pseudogenic. In a later genetic analysis, genome-wide SNP genotypes for about three fifths of the 666 donors were used, and that subset was treated as a discovery cohort. The genetic ancestry cluster associated with self-reported Caucasian donors included about 81% of the 300 to 450 genotyped donors. About 280 gigabases of sequencing data and 80 million or so unique TCR sequences were included in an early release covering about 600 HLA-typed donors. All discovery cohort repertoires had been generated on a single sequencing platform. Donor age, sex, ethnicity and CMV serostatus were compiled together with the repertoire data. A few DR-DQ haplotypes were treated as single units for association and clustering because of strong linkage in the cohort. High-throughput TCR immunosequencing, statistical association of individual TCRs with disease status, and machine learning were combined to predict cytomegalovirus infection status. The T cell repertoires of several hundred subjects were profiled by immunosequencing and related to cytomegalovirus serostatus. On average, around 240,000 unique TCR beta nucleotide sequences were sequenced per donor among a few hundred genotyped donors of the cohort, with approximately 18% of those sequences being non-productive. The number of donors typed differed by locus, with about 620-630 for A, B, C, DRB1 and DQB1, 522 for DQA1, 606 for DPA1, and 450 to 480 for DPB1.

What the work shows at the level of the full study, not this receptor alone: In an earlier analysis of some 500 of the donors, most TCR beta V segments appeared in productive rearrangements about 87% or about 30% of the time, broadly matching IMGT annotations. A later analysis found that TCR association rates varied across HLA loci, with DRB1 alleles showing the most associated TCRs and HLA-C alleles the fewest. Presence/absence analyses assumed roughly uniform sequencing depth across donors, an assumption that may not hold. It was suggested by the authors that the approach could potentially be generalized to other disease states and immunological phenotypes. The cohort was sequenced for TCR beta chains only, and without alpha or paired-chain data the features that could be detected were limited. The study gave a list of under 200 TCR beta chains associated with cytomegalovirus. According to a later analysis, parvovirus B19, influenza, CMV and Epstein-Barr virus appeared linked to several top co-occurrence clusters. Because some donors lacked HLA typing at each locus, the association tests relied only on the typed subset. According to a later analysis, most CMV-associated TCR beta chains appeared to be HLA-restricted, and the HLA associations seemed to be driven largely by CMV exposure. The 87-base-pair reads could not distinguish some IMGT-functional V segments, including TRBV6-2 and TRBV6-3, so those segments were excluded. The classifier was reported to diagnose cytomegalovirus status with high specificity and sensitivity in both the original cohort and the validation cohort. While some public TCRs were present in many individuals, most TCR sequences turned up only very rarely across donors. Assigning TCR associations to individual alleles was difficult when HLA alleles, especially DR and DQ, strongly co-occurred. In a later analysis, more than 15,000 TCR beta sequences were associated with specific HLA alleles at a false discovery rate of 0.05. A cluster of highly shared sequence variants was judged likely to represent a technical artifact of the sequencing pipeline. Compared with the roughly 600-donor mean, donors in an Asian-associated ancestry cluster had fewer N-insertions in productive TCRs, according to a later genetic analysis. In a later analysis, HLA-associated TCR beta chains showed more clonal expansion and lower generation probabilities than non-associated chains that were equally common. A further reported finding was that TCR beta sequences accurately predicted the HLA-A and HLA-B alleles for most subjects in the first cohort. For the cohort, immune exposure information was limited to CMV serostatus. A few of the identified cytomegalovirus-associated TCR beta chains were confirmed in vitro to be specific for cytomegalovirus antigens. Fewer than 20 rarely observed V segments, including chromosome 9 orphons, were excluded from the earlier analysis of approximately 600 of the donors because counts were too low. Correlated functional status among segregating V segments might reflect linkage disequilibrium, but an unknown experimental factor could not be ruled out. V-gene and J-gene trimming of TCR beta chains was associated with a missense DCLRE1C variant in a later genetic analysis, and the association was replicated in an independent cohort.

The cohort consisted of 670 or so healthy bone marrow donors. All cohort members were sampled while nominally healthy, although unrecorded immune exposures were likely present. The donor tested CMV seronegative and was one of the 352 seronegative cohort members. Every donor gave a peripheral blood sample, and the peripheral blood mononuclear cells from that sample were used for TCR beta sequencing. The Qiagen DNeasy Blood Extraction Kit was used to extract genomic DNA from the blood cell samples. Comments on this clone: The target of this receptor is not known. Base qualities are not provided; no much larger clone lies one nucleotide away.

The method behind the library was the immunoSEQ multiplex PCR assay. For the multiplex PCR, a mixture combining 60 forward primers for TCR Vbeta segments and 13 reverse primers for TCR Jbeta segments was used. Amplification of the CDR3 region of rearranged TCR beta genes was performed with a multiplex PCR assay on genomic DNA. Amplified TCR beta libraries were sequenced as 87-base-pair reads on the Illumina HiSeq System. On the study's bioinformatics: A later analysis tallied roughly 78 million unique TCR beta chains across the 666 repertoires, and some 10 million of those chains were shared by two or more donors. A nearest-neighbor algorithm error-corrected the raw reads and collapsed the reads into unique sequences, merging closely related sequences to remove PCR and sequencing errors. To assign V, D and J gene segments, CDR3 sequences were aligned to IMGT reference sequences. Each retained sequence needed at least a six-nucleotide match to both a V gene segment and a J gene segment. Rearrangements were called productive when the CDR3 lacked stop codons and stayed in frame with V and J; all others were non-productive. Following IMGT convention, CDR3 was defined as the stretch from the second conserved V-encoded cysteine up to the conserved J-encoded phenylalanine. In an earlier analysis of 587 of the donors, sequences lacking an unambiguous match to a single V gene segment were excluded. In an earlier analysis of some 590 of the donors, a V segment was called functional when productive rearrangements were above 56.7%, and segregating when the standard deviation between donors exceeded 5%. A statistical classification framework was built to diagnose cytomegalovirus status from the catalog of TCR beta chain sequences. In a later analysis, TCR nucleotide sequences were compared against IMGT/GENE-DB human TR gene sequences so that V and J genes could be assigned. In a later analysis, CDR3 sequences and most-parsimonious VDJ recombination scenarios were assigned using the TCRdist pipeline. In a later analysis, every TCR beta chain was defined by the combination of its CDR3 amino acid sequence and its V-gene family, and reads without a unique V-gene family were dropped. To address suspected cross-contamination and a sequencing artifact, a later analysis removed several hundred highly shared, low-generation-probability nucleotide sequences. In a later analysis, a clonal expansion index for each public chain was calculated from normalized within-repertoire ranks of inferred template counts. In a later analysis, generation probabilities were computed using a VDJ recombination model fitted to out-of-frame rearrangements, and the results were checked against IGoR. In a later analysis, hypergeometric tests were used to score TCR-TCR, TCR-HLA and TCR-CMV co-occurrence, with a repertoire-size bias correction applied to TCR pairs. False discovery rates were estimated in a later analysis by permuting HLA or CMV assignments 20 times. In a later analysis, co-occurring TCRs were grouped using DBSCAN, and TCRdist sequence similarity was added for clustering within HLA-allele-positive subsets. Repertoires with fewer than 30,000 or more than 120,000 public chains were left out of co-occurrence clustering, as were a handful of repertoires with anomalous nucleotide sharing. In TCRdb, the immuneACCESS table is reduced to in-frame sequences with V and J assigned. These tables do not hold every clone; where another copy was compared, an unresolved V gene accounts for under half, and the others remain unexplained. V, J and clone size reflect that table, while D and trimming were determined from the DNA. Present in this sample are about 100,000 clones, 65% to 90% of which were seen just once. The ten largest clones take up 1.2% of the sample.

The germline V gene supplies CDR1 MNHEY and CDR2 SVGAGI. V loses 0 bases of germline sequence and J loses 1 base, and the interval between the two ends is 7 bases. The cysteine opens and the phenylalanine closes a CDR3 of 14 amino acids. Only the CDR3 DNA stays, 42 bases, in frame from base 1. Recombination joined TRBV6-5 with TRBJ2-7, with the D segment identity uncertain. The specimen was PBMCs. This clonotype was obtained from a woman aged 18-29 years in good health and CMV-seronegative. The CDR3 protein sequence reads: CASSYSITSYEQYF. Here is the DNA: TGTGCCAGCAGTTACTCGATCACTTCCTACGAGCAGTACTTC.